The clone carrying this TCR beta chain was recorded a few times. Its antigen is undetermined. These data come from a study of CD8 T cells in ankylosing spondylitis. The study's findings and limits: Blood from ankylosing spondylitis patients appeared to carry a characteristic roughly eight-variant TCR beta motif. Reported data indicate significant enrichment of disease-linked clones within matched ankylosing spondylitis synovial fluid.

It was by quantitative 5'-RACE with molecular barcodes that TCR beta libraries were made. TCRdb analysed the 5' RACE reads with MiXCR anew, one entry per CDR3 protein. The table includes 200,000 to 250,000 distinct CDR3 sequences, approximately 24% detected once. Germline values: CDR1 SQVTM, CDR2 ANQGSEA. Trimming shortened V by 5 bases and J by 1 base, and 11 bases separated the two germline ends. The CDR3 sequence is 13 residues long. The genes are TRBV29-1 and TRBJ1-2, with D possibly matching TRBD1 (6 bases). The sample taken for sequencing was blood, either unsorted or a sorted T cell fraction (not recorded which). The receptor's source is a male donor with ankylosing spondylitis or in good health (not recorded which). For the CDR3, the DNA is TGCAGCGTTAGACAGGACGATAACTATGGCTACACCTTC. Translated: CSVRQDDNYGYTF.